This T cell receptor beta chain came from a study of blood T cells in healthy people across ages. Study-level points and caveats: Percentage of naive T cells showed a strong correlation with TCR beta diversity. Naive CD4+ cells and diversity were both higher in long-lived donors than in aged donors.

This clonotype was detected only a few times. Its antigen is currently unknown. CDR1 is MDHEN and CDR2 is SYDVKM in the germline V gene. This CDR3 comprises 12 residues. Deletions cut 5 bases from V and 11 bases from J, with 15 bases between. Using a J-beta primer mix together with a sample-barcoded 5' primer, a second PCR was run for about 7 to 12 cycles. Every sample gave at least 2.5 million paired-end reads containing CDR3. Using its own MiXCR run on the 5' RACE reads, TCRdb lists one record per CDR3 protein. The profile shows about 680,000 distinct CDR3 sequences, roughly 50% of them singletons. Source material: blood. The TCR comes from a woman aged 55 to 70 in good health. V and J are TRBV28 and TRBJ2-5; D remains unclear. In DNA, the CDR3 is TGTGCCAGCAGTACCCCCAAGGTGAGGCAGTACTTC. This encodes CASSTPKVRQYF.